The source of this T cell receptor beta chain is a study of monozygotic twins with inflammatory bowel disease. From the 5' RACE reads, TCRdb lists one entry per CDR3 protein and no DNA. In all, the sample yields about 300,000 distinct CDR3 sequences. CDR1 and CDR2 from the germline V gene are SEHNR and FQNEAQ (reference sequence). The CDR3 has 15 residues. Per donor, approximately 2.3 ml of blood was collected and frozen. Sequenced: blood. This TCR came from a human donor with ulcerative colitis or Crohn's disease, or a healthy co-twin of an affected twin (not recorded which). The rearrangement joins TRBV7-9 to TRBJ2-3. CDR3 amino acids: CASSLGFTSTDTQYF.